This entry lists 22 T cell receptor beta chains sequenced from one sample in a study of shared clonotypes between healthy human individuals. This table comes from immunoSEQ multiplex PCR, and its TCRdb copy is limited to in-frame clones, with some not included. The repertoire holds some 1,600,000 clones, with 98% as singletons. Input material: naive CD4+ T cells sorted from blood. Indicated subset: CD45RA+ positively selected. These receptors were obtained from a man under 40 in good health.

The V call is TRBV6-4, the J call TRBJ2-1, with TRBD2 identical over 10 bases. Germline lookup yields CDR1 MRHNA and CDR2 SNTAGT. V gave up 4 bases and J gave up 8 bases; unmatched junction bases: 5. CDR3 length: 14 residues. The DNA for the CDR3 is TGTGCCAGCAGTGTTCTAGCGGGAGCTGATGAGCAGTTCTTC. Its translation: CASSVLAGADEQFF.

The V gene is TRBV27, the J gene TRBJ2-1, with TRBD2 identical over 9 bases. Trimming at V came to 1 base and at J to 12 bases, leaving 10 bases not matched to a gene. Per germline, CDR1 MNHEY and CDR2 SMNVEV (reference sequence). This CDR3 is built from 15 residues. The CDR3 sequence: CASSLFLAGRVVQFF. The CDR3 DNA follows: TGTGCCAGCAGTTTATTCCTAGCGGGAAGGGTTGTGCAGTTCTTC.

The chain has TRBV12-5 and TRBJ2-3; D is perhaps TRBD2 (5 bases). The V gene lost 1 base and the J gene lost 3 bases, with 5 bases spanning the gap. Germline V gives CDR1 LGHNT, CDR2 FRNRAP. The CDR3 length is 13 residues. The CDR3 region has the DNA TGTGCTAGTGGTTTGGCGGGGACAGATACGCAGTATTTT. As protein: CASGLAGTDTQYF.

The chain is built from TRBV28 and TRBJ1-5; TRBD1 matches at 8 bases. J lost 0 bases, V lost 6 bases, and 10 bases had no gene match. CDR3 length: 17 amino acids. The germline V gene encodes CDR1 MDHEN and CDR2 SYDVKM. The CDR3 protein is CASSRTGRFSSNQPQHF. CDR3 DNA sequence: TGTGCCAGCAGCCGGACAGGGAGGTTTTCTAGCAATCAGCCCCAGCATTTT.

J is TRBJ2-4 and V is TRBV18; D remains ambiguous. V shed 1 base and J shed 3 bases, with 4 bases lying between them. The V gene's germline CDR1 is KGHSH and CDR2 LQKENI. The CDR3 has 13 residues. The CDR3 sequence: CASSPRFKNIQYF. The CDR3 DNA reads TGTGCCAGCTCACCACGATTCAAAAACATTCAGTACTTC. Using reference TRBV18 and TRBJ2-4 for the parts outside the CDR3, the full variable domain is NAGVMQNPRHLVRRRGQEARLRCSPMKGHSHVYWYRQLPEEGLKFMVYLQKENIIDESGMPKERFSAEFPKEGPSILRIQQVVRGDSAAYFCASSPRFKNIQYFGAGTRLSVL.

Of note for this clone: This specimen includes other DNA sequences encoding the same CDR3. The genes are TRBV7-2 and TRBJ2-3; D gene ambiguous. CDR3 length equals 13 residues. Germline V gene data show CDR1 as SGHTA and CDR2 as FQGNSA. Between the trimmed V and J ends, which lost 3 bases and 3 bases, there was a span of 7 bases. The CDR3 DNA reads as TGTGCCAGCAGCTTCGAGAGAACAGATACGCAGTATTTT. This encodes CASSFERTDTQYF.

Note on this clone: Other DNA sequences in this specimen translate into the identical CDR3. This chain joins TRBV7-2 and TRBJ2-2; D gene ambiguous. Germline V lookup: CDR1 SGHTA, CDR2 FQGNSA. This CDR3 spans 12 amino acids. V was shortened by 5 bases and J by 2 bases, with 3 bases between the two germline ends. Written as DNA, the CDR3 is TGTGCCAGCAGCAAAAACACCGGGGAGCTGTTTTTT. Protein sequence: CASSKNTGELFF. Complete variable domain (other parts from reference TRBV7-2 and TRBJ2-2): GAGVSQSPSNKVTEKGKDVELRCDPISGHTALYWYRQSLGQGLEFLIYFQGNSAPDKSGLPSDRFSAERTGGSVSTLTIQRTQQEDSAVYLCASSKNTGELFFGEGSRLTVL.

The chain joins TRBV19 to TRBJ1-1; maybe TRBD1 (5 bases). The CDR3 loop spans 16 amino acids. CDR1 and CDR2 (germline): LNHDA, SQIVND (reference sequence). V dropped 5 bases and J dropped 8 bases, with 24 bases sitting between them. The CDR3 loop is CASSLINGTVILEAFF. The DNA of the CDR3 is TGTGCCAGTAGTCTCATCAACGGGACTGTGATCTTGGAAGCTTTCTTT.

V gene TRBV9 combines with J gene TRBJ2-1; 8 bases agree with TRBD2. CDR1 is SGDLS and CDR2 is YYNGEE in the germline V gene. J lost 3 bases, V lost 4 bases, and 6 bases had no gene match. CDR3 length: 15 residues. CDR3 residues: CASSTGLAVYNEQFF. The CDR3 DNA follows: TGTGCCAGCAGCACTGGACTAGCAGTCTACAATGAGCAGTTCTTC.

The chain uses TRBV7-9 and TRBJ1-4, with D uncertain. This CDR3 is built from 15 residues. Germline V gene lookup returns CDR1 SEHNR and CDR2 FQNEAQ (reference sequence). The V end was cut by 4 bases, the J end by 0 bases, with 9 bases between. The CDR3 here is CASSSRVATNEKLFF. The CDR3 DNA is TGTGCCAGCAGCTCCAGAGTTGCAACTAATGAAAAACTGTTTTTT. The full variable domain, in which reference TRBV7-9 and TRBJ1-4 provide the parts outside the CDR3, is DTGVSQNPRHKITKRGQNVTFRCDPISEHNRLYWYRQTLGQGPEFLTYFQNEAQLEKSRLLSDRFSAERPKGSFSTLEIQRTEQGDSAMYLCASSSRVATNEKLFFGSGTQLSVL.

The chain uses TRBV11-2 and TRBJ1-1; D gene ambiguous. This CDR3 comprises 15 residues. Deletions cut 5 bases from V and 2 bases from J, with 15 bases between. Germline CDR1 reads SGHAT; CDR2 reads FQNNGV. In nucleotides, the CDR3 is TGTGCCAGCAGCGCCTATCTCAGGACTAACACTGAAGCTTTCTTT. It codes for CASSAYLRTNTEAFF.

J is TRBJ2-7 and V is TRBV10-2; no reliable D call. CDR3 length: 14 amino acids. V lost 4 bases and J 4 bases, leaving 14 bases between the germline ends. CDR1 and CDR2 (germline): WSHSY, SAAADI. This chain's CDR3 is CASSVTRQTYEQYF. CDR3 sequence (DNA): TGCGCCAGCAGTGTTACGAGACAAACTTACGAGCAGTACTTC.

The J gene is TRBJ2-7, the V gene TRBV11-2; D might be TRBD1 (5 bases). The CDR3 sequence is 16 residues long. V lost 5 bases to trimming and J lost 3 bases, with 20 bases between them. Germline lookup yields CDR1 SGHAT and CDR2 FQNNGV. CDR3 coding DNA: TGTGCCAGCAGCCTGCTGGCGACAGTAGAAGTCTACGAGCAGTACTTC. Translation: CASSLLATVEVYEQYF.

The chain recombines TRBV28 with TRBJ1-1; unclear D gene. Germline values: CDR1 MDHEN, CDR2 SYDVKM. The CDR3 spans 13 residues. The germline V and J ends were trimmed by 3 bases and 4 bases, with 9 bases remaining between them. The CDR3: CASSFSGVTEAFF. In DNA, the CDR3 is TGTGCCAGCAGTTTCTCAGGCGTCACTGAAGCTTTCTTT. Using reference TRBV28 and TRBJ1-1 for the parts outside the CDR3, the full variable domain is DVKVTQSSRYLVKRTGEKVFLECVQDMDHENMFWYRQDPGLGLRLIYFSYDVKMKEKGDIPEGYSVSREKKERFSLILESASTNQTSMYLCASSFSGVTEAFFGQGTRLTVV.

The chain joins TRBV5-1 to TRBJ2-2; 10 nucleotides agree with TRBD2. CDR1 and CDR2 from the germline V gene are SGHRS and YFSETQ. This CDR3 has 15 amino acids. The V and J ends lost 6 bases and 7 bases, in that order; junction bases with no gene match: 9. The CDR3 is CASNPAGGPGGELFF. Here the CDR3 DNA reads TGCGCCAGCAACCCAGCGGGAGGGCCTGGCGGGGAGCTGTTTTTT.

Here the CDR3 reads CASSLIGGVGDEQYF. As DNA, the CDR3 is TGTGCCAGCAGCCTCATCGGAGGGGTTGGGGACGAGCAGTACTTC. This sequence joins TRBV7-3 and TRBJ2-7, with D possibly matching TRBD2 (6 bases). Germline CDR1 reads SGHTA; CDR2 reads FQGTGA. The CDR3 covers 15 residues. Between the trimmed V and J ends, which lost 5 bases and 5 bases, there was a span of 19 bases.

CDR3 bases: TGCGCCAGCAGCCGTCCAGGGGGCAACGGGGAGCTGTTTTTT. Translating it yields CASSRPGGNGELFF. The V gene is TRBV4-1, the J gene TRBJ2-2, with 8 bases that match TRBD1. CDR3 length: 14 residues. CDR1 is MGHRA, CDR2 YSYEKL, per germline. Losses at the gene ends were 4 bases for V and 7 bases for J; bases not matched to a gene: 5.

This chain joins TRBV9 and TRBJ2-3, with 7 bases aligning to TRBD1. CDR3 size: 16 residues. Per the germline V gene, CDR1 is SGDLS and CDR2 is YYNGEE. Trimming cost V 0 bases and J 1 base; bases outside gene matches: 5. For the CDR3, the DNA is TGTGCCAGCAGCGTAGGAGACAGGGTCGGCACAGATACGCAGTATTTT. It codes for CASSVGDRVGTDTQYF.

This sequence joins TRBV15 and TRBJ1-3, with D possibly being TRBD1 (6 bases). Trimming took off 8 bases at V and 0 bases at J, with 17 bases between the two ends. CDR1 and CDR2 from the germline V gene are LNHNV and YYDKDF (reference sequence). CDR3 length equals 16 residues. The CDR3 bases are TGTGCCACCCAAACAGGGAACGGGGGCTCTGGAAACACCATATATTTT. The encoded protein is CATQTGNGGSGNTIYF. Based on the CDR3 plus reference TRBV15 and TRBJ1-3, the full variable domain is DAMVIQNPRYQVTQFGKPVTLSCSQTLNHNVMYWYQQKSSQAPKLLFHYYDKDFNNEADTPDNFQSRRPNTSFCFLDIRSPGLGDTAMYLCATQTGNGGSGNTIYFGEGSWLTVV.

The chain joins TRBV19 to TRBJ2-1; D unresolved. The germline V gene has CDR1 LNHDA and CDR2 SQIVND (reference sequence). This CDR3 is built from 14 residues. The V and J ends lost 10 bases and 8 bases respectively, with 21 bases between them. The CDR3 loop reads CATATGPGRYEQFF. CDR3 coding DNA: TGTGCCACCGCCACTGGCCCCGGGCGGTATGAGCAGTTCTTC.

The chain carries TRBV28 and TRBJ1-1; a weak D match, TRBD1 (6 bases). With 2 bases removed from V and 7 bases from J, the gap between germline ends came to 17 bases. Germline CDR1 reads MDHEN; CDR2 reads SYDVKM. The CDR3 length is 15 residues. The CDR3 sequence is CASSLQPRGSGEAFF. The DNA of the CDR3 is TGTGCCAGCAGTTTACAACCCAGGGGTTCAGGTGAAGCTTTCTTT. Full variable domain (rest looked up from reference TRBV28 and TRBJ1-1): DVKVTQSSRYLVKRTGEKVFLECVQDMDHENMFWYRQDPGLGLRLIYFSYDVKMKEKGDIPEGYSVSREKKERFSLILESASTNQTSMYLCASSLQPRGSGEAFFGQGTRLTVV.

The V call is TRBV23-1, the J call TRBJ2-2, with D possibly being TRBD2 (6 bases). TRBV23-1 is an ORF for which the function is uncertain. The ends were cut back, 6 bases at V and 4 bases at J, with 18 bases in the middle. The CDR3 has 16 residues. CDR3 DNA sequence: TGCGCCAGCAGACAAGGCGGGGAGAGCCGCACCGGGGAGCTGTTTTTT. It encodes CASRQGGESRTGELFF.